This TCR beta chain comes out of a study of blood T cell repertoires in COVID-19. Study-level information: COVID-19 samples collected from the United States, Italy and Spain covered acute and convalescent phases. T cells, B-cell-depleted T cells, or PBMCs provided the cDNA or gDNA that served as material.

Details on this clone: At one boundary the junction diverges from the germline segment, which might be a read error.

Authors' data handling: Reference gene primer amplification gave nucleated cell count estimates. Data came from immunoSEQ multiplex PCR; TCRdb stores just in-frame clones and leaves some out. D and trimming were read from the DNA, whereas the V and J calls and clone size are those reported in that table. The data hold roughly 250,000 clones, with roughly 80% observed a single time. This CDR3 has 11 residues. CDR1 SGDLS and CDR2 YYNGEE come from the germline V gene. The receptor was derived from a woman older than 75 with acute or convalescent COVID-19. The sequenced material came from peripheral blood. The J gene is TRBJ2-1, the V gene TRBV9, with TRBD1 matching over 7 bases. DNA for the CDR3: TGTGCCAGCTCAACCACAGGGGAGCGGTTCTTC. Residues: CASSTTGERFF.